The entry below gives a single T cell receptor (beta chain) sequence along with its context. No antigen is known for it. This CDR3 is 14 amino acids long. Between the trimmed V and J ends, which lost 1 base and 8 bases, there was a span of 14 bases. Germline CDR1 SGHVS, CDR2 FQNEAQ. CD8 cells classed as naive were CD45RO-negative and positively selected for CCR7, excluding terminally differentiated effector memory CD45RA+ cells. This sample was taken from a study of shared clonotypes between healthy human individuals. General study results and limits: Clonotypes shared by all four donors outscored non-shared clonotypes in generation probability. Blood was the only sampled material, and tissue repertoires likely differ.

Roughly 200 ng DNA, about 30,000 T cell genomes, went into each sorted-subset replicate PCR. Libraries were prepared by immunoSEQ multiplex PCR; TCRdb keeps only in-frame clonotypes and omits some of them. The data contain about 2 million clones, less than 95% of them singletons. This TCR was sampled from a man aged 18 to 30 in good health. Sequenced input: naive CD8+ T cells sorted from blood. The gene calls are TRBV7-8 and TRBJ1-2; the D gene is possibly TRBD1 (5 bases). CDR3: CASSLDAGQGGYTF. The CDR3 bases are TGTGCCAGCAGCTTAGACGCAGGGCAGGGCGGCTACACCTTC.